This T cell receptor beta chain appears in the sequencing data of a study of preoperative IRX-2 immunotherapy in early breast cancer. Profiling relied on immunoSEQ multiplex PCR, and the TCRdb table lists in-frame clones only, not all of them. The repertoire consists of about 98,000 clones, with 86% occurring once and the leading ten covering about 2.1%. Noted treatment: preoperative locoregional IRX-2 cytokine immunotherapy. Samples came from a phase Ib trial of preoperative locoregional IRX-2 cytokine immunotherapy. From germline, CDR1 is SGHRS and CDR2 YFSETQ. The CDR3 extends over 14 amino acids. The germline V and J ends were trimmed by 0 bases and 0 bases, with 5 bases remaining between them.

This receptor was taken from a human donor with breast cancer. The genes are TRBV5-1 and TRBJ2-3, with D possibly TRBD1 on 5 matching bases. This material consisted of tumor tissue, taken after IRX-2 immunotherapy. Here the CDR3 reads CASSLDRSTDTQYF. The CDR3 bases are TGCGCCAGCAGCTTGGACAGGAGCACAGATACGCAGTATTTT.